The rows below give T cell receptor beta chains drawn from one sample of a study of cytomegalovirus exposure and HLA in healthy donors. Measured with immunoSEQ multiplex PCR; TCRdb has only the in-frame clones, and not every one. Of 45,000 to 65,000 clones listed, approximately 70% are singletons. What was sequenced was PBMCs. These receptors were taken from a woman aged 50 to 60 in good health and CMV-seropositive. CDR3s leave out the opening cysteine and the closing phenylalanine or tryptophan. Fields, in order: CDR3 length, V gene, CDR3 protein.

>13|TRBV5-1
ASSSGGTVNTEAF
>15|TRBV7-9
ASSFLSGTLNVYGYT
>12|TRBV5-6
ASSFDTHSYEQY
>12|TRBV28
ASSLRTHTGELF
>14|TRBV4-2
ASSQDSGTGGFEQY
>13|TRBV11-2
ASSSSVRNNSPLH
>13|TRBV7-6
ASSLAGGLNTEAF
>13|TRBV4-1
ASSQGQGGNQPQH
>14|TRBV13
ASSFFQGLAKNIQY
>10|TRBV29-1
SVVKGADTQY
>11|TRBV7-3
ASSTRQGETQY
>14|TRBV11-2
ASSTTEGAGSYEQY
>13|TRBV15
ATSSLGAGIDTQY
>13|TRBV6-6
ASSYGSGVGEKLF
>15|TRBV5-1
ASSLAGTLKSYNEQF
>11|TRBV6-4
ASSDCTAETQY
>9|TRBV27
ASSLPREQY
>15|TRBV19
ATSRGLAGTNTGELF
>11|TRBV5-1
ASSLVGGYGYT
>13|TRBV19
ASSPQDRGRIEQY
>15|TRBV27
ASSFGGDYPVKNIQY
>13|TRBV4-1
ASSQRTTNTDTQY
>13|TRBV11-2
ASSQEFVRTGELF
>17|TRBV10-3
APQGGLSRPRGSYNEQF
>11|TRBV4-3
ASSQEANTEAF
>13|TRBV7-3
ASSVRTGSRNEQF
>13|TRBV11-3
ASSRMGTGVYEQY
>13|TRBV4-1
ASSRGTGGSGELF
>14|TRBV28
ASSSRGPTTNEKLF
>13|TRBV5-1
ASSLLGLATDTQY
>17|TRBV5-4
ASSLKLRGAYSSTDTQY
>14|TRBV2
ASSEAFGQGVNEQF
>13|TRBV2
ASSVGGGVTDTQY
>13|TRBV7-3
ASSLSGTNTGELF
>12|TRBV7-2
ASSAGWLNYGYT
>11|TRBV4-1
ASSQGSRQPQH
>14|TRBV9
ASSVGVAGEYNEQF
>14|TRBV5-1
ASSLEMVGGRYEQY
>13|TRBV7-7
ASSPAGQGTDTQY
>12|TRBV5-6
ASSLPGVNTEAF
>12|TRBV11-2
ASSAWTGGTEAF
>12|TRBV7-9
ASRASGVYNEQF
>14|TRBV19
AHLFASGRSTDTQY
>12|TRBV5-8
ASSFGQGNTEAF
>10|TRBV6-1
GTNRGNQPQH
>12|TRBV7-3
ASSQTAVNSPLH
>15|TRBV5-4
ASSSKLLATSYNEQF
>12|TRBV29-1
SVDGLAVDNEQF
>12|TRBV7-2
ASSLRGREDTQY
>11|TRBV30
AWSSTDRTEAF
>12|TRBV7-8
ASSPRDRAYEQY
>14|TRBV28
ASSSLGTVSYNEQF
>13|TRBV7-2
ASSLILAGGDTQY
>18|TRBV30
AWSAPPTSGANLRQETQY
>12|TRBV25-1
ASSLAGGYYEQY
>12|TRBV13
ASSYPTQQETQY
>15|TRBV4-2
ASSQEGTGSGANVLT